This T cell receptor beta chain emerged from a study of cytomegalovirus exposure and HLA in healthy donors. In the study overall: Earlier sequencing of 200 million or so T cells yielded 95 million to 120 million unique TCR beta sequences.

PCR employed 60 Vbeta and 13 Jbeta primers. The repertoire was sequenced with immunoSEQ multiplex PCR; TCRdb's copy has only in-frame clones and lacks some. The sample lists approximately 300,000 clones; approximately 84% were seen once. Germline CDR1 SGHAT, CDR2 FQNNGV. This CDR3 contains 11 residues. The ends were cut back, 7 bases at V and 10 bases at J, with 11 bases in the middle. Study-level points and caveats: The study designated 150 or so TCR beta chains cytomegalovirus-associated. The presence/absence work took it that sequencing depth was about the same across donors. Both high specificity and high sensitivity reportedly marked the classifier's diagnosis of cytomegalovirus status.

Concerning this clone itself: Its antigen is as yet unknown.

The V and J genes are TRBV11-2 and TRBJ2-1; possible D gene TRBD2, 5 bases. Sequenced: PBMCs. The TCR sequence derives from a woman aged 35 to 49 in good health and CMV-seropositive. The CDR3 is CASTLAGEQFF. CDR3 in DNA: TGTGCCAGCACCCTAGCAGGAGAGCAGTTCTTC.